This T cell receptor (beta chain) was documented in a study of T cells in Graves' hyperthyroidism and ophthalmopathy. General observations from the study: A model built on 13 V-J features separated ophthalmopathy from stable hyperthyroidism. Model predictions of ophthalmopathy came a median approximately 6 months before onset. The majority of expanded thyroid clonotypes above 0.001 also appeared in blood.

Amplified TCR beta CDR3 regions came from RNA transcripts. First-round RT-PCR with HTBI primers amplified the TCR CDR3 region. In TCRdb, the multiplex PCR reads were re-called with MiXCR into one record per CDR3 protein. The repertoire holds approximately 520,000 distinct CDR3 sequences, with roughly 25% as singletons. With respect to this clonotype: Its antigen is still unknown.

The CDR3 covers 14 residues. Per the germline V gene, CDR1 is SGHVS and CDR2 is FQNEAQ. Trimming pared 2 bases from V and 3 bases from J, leaving 11 bases between. The TCR comes from a woman between 25 and 40 years old with Graves' ophthalmopathy. J is TRBJ2-7 and V is TRBV7-8; D is uncertain. Material for sequencing was blood. The CDR3 sequence is CASSLHVTGYEQYF. The CDR3 coding sequence is TGTGCCAGCAGCTTACACGTGACGGGCTACGAGCAGTACTTC.